This TCR beta chain was identified during a study of PD-L1 blockade in urothelial cancer. Across the study: The study started patients on atezolizumab around 2014, giving 1,200 mg intravenously every 3 weeks. Between 0 and 3 chemotherapy regimens preceded treatment for each patient. Analyses were performed on blood at 3 weeks after treatment start (the second dose) and at 6 weeks.

Study-wide points: Sub-median blood TCR clonality before treatment predicted longer survival.

Notes on this clone: What it recognizes is unknown.

The sample's time point: pretreatment peripheral blood. This CDR3 has 19 amino acids. Germline CDR1 SNHLY, CDR2 FYNNEI. The ends lost 6 bases at V and 1 base at J; junction bases unmatched: 15. Here immunoSEQ multiplex PCR was the method, and the copy in TCRdb shows in-frame clones only, minus some. The profile shows tens of thousands of clones, nearly 90% of them singletons. The receptor was derived from a man aged 60 to 69 with urothelial cancer. This specimen consisted of PBMCs, obtained around atezolizumab (anti-PD-L1) treatment. The rearrangement joins TRBV2 to TRBJ2-4; 10 bases match TRBD2. The CDR3: CASRIPGTSAKTAKNIQYF. The CDR3 bases are TGTGCCAGCAGAATTCCCGGGACTAGCGCGAAGACTGCCAAAAACATTCAGTACTTC.